This entry features one T cell receptor (beta chain) sequence. There is no known antigen for this receptor. Base qualities are not recorded, but no much larger clone differs from it by a single base. The sequencer was an Illumina HiSeq 1500. TCRdb ran its own pipeline on the public reads, namely fastp trimming at Q25 and MiXCR clone calling, and kept in-frame beta chains. Entries are consolidated by CDR3 protein sequence, retaining the most common genes and DNA. Within this sample are some 900,000 distinct CDR3 sequences, with about 30% of them counted one time only. The ten biggest clones cover about an eighth of the sample. These data are taken from a study of T cell repertoires in cytomegalovirus infection (dated by TCRdb to between 2018 and 2021). For the study in its entirety: Alongside well-studied HLA-B-restricted epitopes, the peptide stimulations were aimed at recently identified HLA-C-restricted CMV epitopes, whose presentation resists viral immunomodulation. Because public TCR beta signatures pointed to carriage of CMV infection together with the matching HLA type, the HLA type of each donor mattered for the analysis.

The CDR3, cysteine through phenylalanine, is 14 amino acids long. Just the 42-base CDR3 DNA is kept, in frame starting at base 1. CDR1 and CDR2 are drawn from the germline V gene: MDHEN, SYDVKM. Trimming takes 5 bases off V and 7 bases off J; junction bases not matched to a gene: 7. This sample's treatment or condition label indicates: in vitro stimulation with specific CMV peptide epitopes to enrich CMV-specific T cells. Results and caveats for the whole study, not just this receptor: The ex vivo response was dominated by HLA-C-restricted CMV-specific TCR beta clonotypes, which also provided the single most frequent clonotype in two of eight donors. Cumulative frequency of public TCR beta family members discriminated carriers of CMV infection plus the relevant HLA type in this cohort and an independent 352-donor cohort.

Sequences were derived from cultured CD8+ T cells from PBMCs, sampled from culture after CMV antigen stimulation. This chain is built from TRBV28 and TRBJ2-2; 7 bases in the junction line up with TRBD1. This clonotype originated in a human donor in good health (CMV status not recorded). Some clones in this sample may be carry-over from other donors' samples. In nucleotides, the sequence is TGTGCCAGCAGTCCGACAGGGCGGTACGGGGAGCTGTTTTTT. It is translated as CASSPTGRYGELFF.